This T cell receptor (beta chain) stems from a study of blood T cell dynamics during melanoma immunotherapy. Time point noted: week 3, after first cycle of checkpoint inhibitor. Patients had no prior systemic cancer treatment, immunosuppressants or other active cancers. TCRdb keeps only in-frame clones here, not all; method: immunoSEQ multiplex PCR. The data show 25,000 to 35,000 clones, approximately 80% seen once. The source was blood, collected from a patient treated with checkpoint blockade. This clonotype was obtained from a human donor with melanoma.

CDR3 DNA sequence: TGTGCCAGCAGCTTGGCAGGGGGCGTTTATAATTCACCCCTCCACTTT. Protein product: CASSLAGGVYNSPLHF. The chain joins TRBV5-4 to TRBJ1-6, with 8 positions matching TRBD1. This CDR3 has 16 amino acids. V lost 0 bases, J lost 4 bases, and 3 bases stayed unmatched. Germline CDR1 reads SGHNT; CDR2 reads YYREEE (reference sequence).